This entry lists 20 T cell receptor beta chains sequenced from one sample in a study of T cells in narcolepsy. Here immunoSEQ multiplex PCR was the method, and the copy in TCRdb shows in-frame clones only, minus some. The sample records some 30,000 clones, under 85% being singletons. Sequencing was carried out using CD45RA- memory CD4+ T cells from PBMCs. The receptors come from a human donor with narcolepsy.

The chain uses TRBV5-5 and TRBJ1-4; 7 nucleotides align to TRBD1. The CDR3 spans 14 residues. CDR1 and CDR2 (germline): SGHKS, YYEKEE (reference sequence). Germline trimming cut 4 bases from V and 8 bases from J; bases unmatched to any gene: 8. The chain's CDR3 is CASSLSGGIEKLFF. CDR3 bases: TGTGCCAGCAGCCTTTCAGGGGGGATCGAAAAACTGTTTTTT.

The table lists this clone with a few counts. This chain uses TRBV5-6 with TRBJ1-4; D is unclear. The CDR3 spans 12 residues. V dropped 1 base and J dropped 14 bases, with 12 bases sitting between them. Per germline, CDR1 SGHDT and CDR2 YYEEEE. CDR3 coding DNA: TGTGCCAGCAGCTTGAGTACCGGGAACCTGTTTTTT. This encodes CASSLSTGNLFF.

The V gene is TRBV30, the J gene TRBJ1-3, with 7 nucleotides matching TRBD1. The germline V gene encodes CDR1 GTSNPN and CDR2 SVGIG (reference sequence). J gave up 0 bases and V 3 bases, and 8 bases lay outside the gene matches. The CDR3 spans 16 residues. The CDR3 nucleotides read TGTGCCTGGAGCTCGGGACAGCGAAACTCTGGAAACACCATATATTTT. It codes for CAWSSGQRNSGNTIYF.

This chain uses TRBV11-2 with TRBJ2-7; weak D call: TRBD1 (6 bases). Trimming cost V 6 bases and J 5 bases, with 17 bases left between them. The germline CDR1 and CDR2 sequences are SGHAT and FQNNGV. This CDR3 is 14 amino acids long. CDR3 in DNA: TGTGCCAGCAGTCTTCAGGGGAGAGGCGACGAGCAGTACTTC. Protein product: CASSLQGRGDEQYF. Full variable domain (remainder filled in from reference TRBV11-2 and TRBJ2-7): EAGVAQSPRYKIIEKRQSVAFWCNPISGHATLYWYQQILGQGPKLLIQFQNNGVVDDSQLPKDRFSAERLKGVDSTLKIQPAKLEDSAVYLCASSLQGRGDEQYFGPGTRLTVT.

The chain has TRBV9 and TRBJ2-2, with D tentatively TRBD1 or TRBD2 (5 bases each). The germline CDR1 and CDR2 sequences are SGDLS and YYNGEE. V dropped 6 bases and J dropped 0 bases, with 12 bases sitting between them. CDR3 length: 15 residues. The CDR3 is CASTKRGANTGELFF. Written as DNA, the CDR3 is TGTGCCAGCACGAAGAGAGGGGCGAACACCGGGGAGCTGTTTTTT. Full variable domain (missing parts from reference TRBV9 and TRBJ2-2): DSGVTQTPKHLITATGQRVTLRCSPRSGDLSVYWYQQSLDQGLQFLIQYYNGEERAKGNILERFSAQQFPDLHSELNLSSLELGDSALYFCASTKRGANTGELFFGEGSRLTVL.

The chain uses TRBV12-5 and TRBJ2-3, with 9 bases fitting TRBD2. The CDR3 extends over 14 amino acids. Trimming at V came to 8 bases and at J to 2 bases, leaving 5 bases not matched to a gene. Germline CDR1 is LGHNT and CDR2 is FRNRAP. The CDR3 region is CASLTSGFTDTQYF. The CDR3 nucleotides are TGTGCTAGTCTTACTAGCGGGTTCACAGATACGCAGTATTTT.

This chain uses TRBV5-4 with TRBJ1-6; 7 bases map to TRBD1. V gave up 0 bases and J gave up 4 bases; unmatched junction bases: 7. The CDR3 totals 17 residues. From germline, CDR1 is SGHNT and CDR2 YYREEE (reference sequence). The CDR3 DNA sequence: TGTGCCAGCAGCTTGGGCGGACAGGCTTTTTATAATTCACCCCTCCACTTT. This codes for CASSLGGQAFYNSPLHF.

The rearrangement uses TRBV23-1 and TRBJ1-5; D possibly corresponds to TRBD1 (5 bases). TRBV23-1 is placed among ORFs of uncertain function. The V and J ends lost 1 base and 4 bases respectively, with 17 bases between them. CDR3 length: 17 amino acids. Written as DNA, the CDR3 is TGCGCCAGCAGTCAATTTTGCCAGCGGGGGGTAAATCAGCCCCAGCATTTT. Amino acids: CASSQFCQRGVNQPQHF.

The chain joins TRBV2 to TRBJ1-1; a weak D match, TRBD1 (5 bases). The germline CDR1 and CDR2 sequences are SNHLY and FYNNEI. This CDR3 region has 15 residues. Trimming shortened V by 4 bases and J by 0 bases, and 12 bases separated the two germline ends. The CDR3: CASSGDRLLNTEAFF. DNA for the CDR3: TGTGCCAGCAGTGGCGACAGACTACTGAACACTGAAGCTTTCTTT.

The CDR3 sequence: CASSYGGRNYGYTF. Written as DNA, the CDR3 is TGTGCCAGCAGTTACGGGGGGCGTAACTATGGCTACACCTTC. V and J are TRBV6-5 and TRBJ1-2, with D tentatively TRBD1 (6 bases). Germline CDR1 and CDR2: MNHEY and SVGAGI. Trimming removed 2 bases from V and 1 base from J, with 8 bases in between. The CDR3 consists of 14 residues.

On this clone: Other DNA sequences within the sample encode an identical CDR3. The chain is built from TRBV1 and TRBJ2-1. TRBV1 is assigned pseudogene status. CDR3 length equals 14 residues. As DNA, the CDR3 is TGCACCAGCAGCCAAAATCCGGAAACCAATGAGCAATTCTTC. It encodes CTSSQNPETNEQFF.

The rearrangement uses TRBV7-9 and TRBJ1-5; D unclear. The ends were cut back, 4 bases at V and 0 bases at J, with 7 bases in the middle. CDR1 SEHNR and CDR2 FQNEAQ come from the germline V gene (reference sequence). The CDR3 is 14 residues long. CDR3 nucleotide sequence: TGTGCCAGCAGCTCCGATGATAGCAATCAGCCCCAGCATTTT. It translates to CASSSDDSNQPQHF.

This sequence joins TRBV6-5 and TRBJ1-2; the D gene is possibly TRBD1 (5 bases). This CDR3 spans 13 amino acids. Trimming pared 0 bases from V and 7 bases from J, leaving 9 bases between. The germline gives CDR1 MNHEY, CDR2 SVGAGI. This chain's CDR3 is CASSYSGQGGYTF. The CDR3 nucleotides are TGTGCCAGCAGTTACTCGGGGCAGGGTGGCTACACCTTC.

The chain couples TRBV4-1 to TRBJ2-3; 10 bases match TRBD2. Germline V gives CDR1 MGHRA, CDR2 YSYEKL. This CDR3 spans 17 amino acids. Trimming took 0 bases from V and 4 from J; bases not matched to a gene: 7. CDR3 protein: CASSQESSGGAADTQYF. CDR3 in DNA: TGCGCCAGCAGCCAAGAATCGAGCGGGGGGGCCGCAGATACGCAGTATTTT.

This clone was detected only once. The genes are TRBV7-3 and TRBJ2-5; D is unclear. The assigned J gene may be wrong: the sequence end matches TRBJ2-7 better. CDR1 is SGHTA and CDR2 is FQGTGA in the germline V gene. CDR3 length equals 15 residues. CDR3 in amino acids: CASSPVPGHSYEQYF. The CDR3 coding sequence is TGTGCCAGCAGCCCAGTTCCGGGTCACTCCTACGAGCAGTACTTC.

CDR3 coding DNA: TGTGCCAGCAGTGGGGCCTCCGTGGCTTTCTTT. This codes for CASSGASVAFF. The chain has TRBV6-5 and TRBJ1-1, with D maybe TRBD1 (5 bases). This CDR3 is 11 amino acids long. The V end lost 5 bases, the J end lost 11 bases, and 12 bases lay between the germline ends. CDR1 is MNHEY and CDR2 is SVGAGI in the germline V gene.

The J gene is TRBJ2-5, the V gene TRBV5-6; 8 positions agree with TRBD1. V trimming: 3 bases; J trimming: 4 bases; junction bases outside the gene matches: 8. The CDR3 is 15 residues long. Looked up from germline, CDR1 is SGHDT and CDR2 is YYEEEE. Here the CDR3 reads CASSSHGQGGETQYF. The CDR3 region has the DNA TGTGCCAGCAGCTCCCATGGACAGGGTGGAGAGACCCAGTACTTC.

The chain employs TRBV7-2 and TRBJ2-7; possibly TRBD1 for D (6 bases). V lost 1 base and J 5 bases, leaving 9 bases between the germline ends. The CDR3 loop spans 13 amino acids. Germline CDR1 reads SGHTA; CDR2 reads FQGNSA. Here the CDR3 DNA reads TGTGCCAGCAGCTTAGGCAGGGGAAACGAGCAGTACTTC. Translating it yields CASSLGRGNEQYF.

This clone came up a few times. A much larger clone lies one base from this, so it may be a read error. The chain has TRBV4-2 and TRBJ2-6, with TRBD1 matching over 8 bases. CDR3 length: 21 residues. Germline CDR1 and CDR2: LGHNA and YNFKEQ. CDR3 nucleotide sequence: TGTGCCAGCAGCCAAGTGGTGGACAGGGCATCCCTTAGCTCTCGGGCCAACGTCCTGACTTTC. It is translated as CASSQVVDRASLSSRANVLTF.

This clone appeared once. CDR3 nucleotides: TGTGCCAGCAGTTTACGAGGGGCAGGGGGTGCTGGCTACACCTTC. Amino acid sequence: CASSLRGAGGAGYTF. J is TRBJ1-2 and V is TRBV27; TRBD1 matches 7 bases. The V gene's germline CDR1 is MNHEY and CDR2 SMNVEV (reference sequence). This CDR3 is 15 amino acids long. J was trimmed by 7 bases and V by 2 bases; bases with no gene match: 10.